This TCR beta chain derives from a study of blood T cells in healthy people across ages. Details on this clonotype: Its antigen is not known.

Extraction of total RNA produced a minimum of 5.5 micrograms from each sample. General study points: More naive CD4+ cells and higher diversity were found in long-lived than in aged donors. Strong correlation existed between TCR beta diversity and naive T cell percentage.

Using a J-beta primer mix together with a sample-barcoded 5' primer, a second PCR was run for roughly 6 to 12 cycles. Every cDNA molecule bore a tag from a template-switch adaptor containing 12 random nucleotides. TCRdb itself ran the 5' RACE reads through MiXCR, one entry per CDR3 protein. Among around 800,000 distinct CDR3 sequences listed, around half were seen once. Germline V gene data show CDR1 as SQVTM and CDR2 as ANQGSEA. The CDR3 is 15 amino acids. With 4 bases clipped from V and 0 bases from J, the junction kept 8 bases outside the gene matches. The chain is built from TRBV29-1 and TRBJ1-2; 7 nucleotides match TRBD1. Sequenced material: blood. This TCR was sampled from an elderly man in good health. The CDR3 spells CSVAPWTGTNYGYTF. Here the CDR3 DNA reads TGCAGCGTTGCCCCATGGACAGGTACTAACTATGGCTACACCTTC.